This TCR beta chain was profiled in a study of OX40 agonist ivuxolimab in advanced cancers. Generated by immunoSEQ multiplex PCR, the TCRdb table keeps only in-frame clones and is missing some. The top ten hold under 4.5% of the sample, which has tens of thousands of clones, about 88% seen once. This clone was observed a single time. The CDR3 is made up of 14 amino acids. Germline assignment: CDR1 SGHRS and CDR2 YFSETQ. V was shortened by 0 bases and J by 7 bases, with 10 bases between the two germline ends. The receptor was derived from an adult with an advanced solid tumor such as melanoma, head and neck, liver or kidney cancer. The chain couples TRBV5-1 to TRBJ1-4; D remains unclear. This specimen consisted of CD4+ or CD8+ T cells sorted from blood, obtained in a trial of the OX40 agonist ivuxolimab. CDR3 nucleotide sequence: TGCGCCAGCAGCTTGGGGACTTCTACTGAAAAACTGTTTTTT. Its translation is CASSLGTSTEKLFF.